The 8 T cell receptor beta chains listed next were all sequenced from one sample in a study of tissue T cells after allogeneic stem cell transplantation. Time point denoted: mouse harvest day 14 after allogeneic transplant. The graft held 10^6 splenic CD5+ T cells and 10^7 T-cell-depleted bone marrow cells. The repertoire was sequenced with immunoSEQ multiplex PCR; TCRdb's copy has only in-frame clones and lacks some. The repertoire holds roughly 8,600 clones, with about two fifths as singletons. The sample consisted of skin. Every receptor here comes from a female BALB/c mouse given C57BL/6 T cells with graft-versus-host disease after an allogeneic hematopoietic cell transplant.

On this clone itself: Gene names and germline match the mouse. The CDR3 DNA, read in part, is TGTGCCAGCAGCCAAGACCTGGGGGGCGACACCGGGCAGCTCTAC. Its translation: CASSQDLGGDTGQLY. The CDR3 as a whole reads CASSQDLGGDTGQLYF. The J gene is TRBJ2-2, the V gene TRBV5, with 8 bases that match TRBD2. The read finishes 1 residue shy of the CDR3 end, and the germline J gene is used to complete it. V dropped 0 bases and J dropped 3; count of bases not matched to a gene: 3. The CDR3 totals 16 residues. In germline, CDR1 is LGHNA, CDR2 YNLKQL (reference sequence).

Of note for this clone: Each gene name is a mouse one. With the read ending 1 residue before the CDR3 end, the germline J gene is used to fill in that end. V gene TRBV14 combines with J gene TRBJ1-1; D is unclear. The length of the CDR3 is 12 residues. CDR1 and CDR2 from the germline V gene are SGHDT and FRDEAV. V was trimmed by 1 base and J by 5 bases, leaving 6 bases between them. The part of the CDR3 DNA that was read is TGTGCCAGCAGTTTCAGGCAAACAGAAGTCTTC. Its translation is CASSFRQTEVF. The CDR3 reads in full as CASSFRQTEVFF.

Judged by abundance, this clone is medium-sized. Gene names denote mouse genes. The CDR3 end falls 1 residue outside the read, so it is completed with the germline J gene. The gene calls are TRBV23 and TRBJ2-7; the table's D call, TRBD2, has no DNA check behind it. The CDR3 consists of 13 residues. CDR1 is KGHTA and CDR2 is FQNQQP in the germline V gene. CDR3 loop: CSSSQMGYYEQYF. The CDR3 DNA, read in part, is TGCTCCAGCAGTCAAATGGGGTACTATGAACAGTAC.

On this clone: Mouse names are used for the genes. The CDR3 end falls 1 residue outside the read, so it is completed with the germline J gene. The chain couples TRBV16 to TRBJ2-7, with D possibly TRBD1 on 5 matching bases. V was cut by 6 bases and J by 4 bases, with 10 bases left in between. CDR3 length: 12 residues. Germline values: CDR1 SGHSA, CDR2 FRNQAP. Partial CDR3 DNA: TGTGCAAGCAGTCCGGACATATATGAACAGTAC. It translates to CASSPDIYEQY. The full CDR3 reads CASSPDIYEQYF.

In this sample, this clone is medium-sized. Genes and germline are mouse. The read stops 1 residue short of the end of the CDR3; the missing end is completed from the germline J gene. The chain employs TRBV13-1 and TRBJ2-1, with 7 bases aligning to TRBD2. This CDR3 is 15 amino acids long. With V trimmed by 0 bases and J by 3 bases, 3 bases remained unmatched. The germline V gene has CDR1 NSHNY and CDR2 SYGAGN. The CDR3 DNA, read in part, is TGTGCCAGCAGTGATGTGGCTGGGGGCTATGCTGAGCAGTTC. Protein: CASSDVAGGYAEQF. From start to end, the CDR3 is CASSDVAGGYAEQFF.

As to this clone: Germline and genes: mouse. The observed sequence ends 1 residue before the CDR3 terminus, with the missing tail filled in from the germline J gene. The chain joins TRBV12-1 to TRBJ2-3, with D maybe TRBD1 (6 bases). Trimming took 1 base from V and 0 from J, leaving 10 bases between them. This CDR3 is built from 15 residues. Germline CDR1 SGHSN, CDR2 HYEKVE. The CDR3 here is CASSLRDNSAETLYF. The DNA read from the CDR3 is TGTGCCAGCTCTCTGAGGGACAATAGTGCAGAAACGCTGTAT.

To note about this clone: Gene names are the mouse ones. The read ends 1 residue before the CDR3 terminus; that terminus is restored from the germline J gene. The chain is built from TRBV24 and TRBJ2-1; 10 bases match TRBD2. After removal of 1 base from V and 5 bases from J, the junction contained 8 bases not matched to a gene. This CDR3 has 17 residues. CDR1 and CDR2 from the germline V gene are KGHTA and FRNEEI. The sequenced part of the CDR3 DNA is TGTGCCAGCAGTCTGTCCTCTCGACTGGGGGGCGATGCTGAGCAGTTC. Translation gives CASSLSSRLGGDAEQF. The full CDR3 sequence reads CASSLSSRLGGDAEQFF.

This clone was observed a few times. All gene names here are mouse names. The CDR3 bases that were read are TGTGCCAGCAGCTTTTGGGACAGGGTGGACACCCAGTAC. It specifies CASSFWDRVDTQY. The whole CDR3 sequence reads CASSFWDRVDTQYF. This chain joins TRBV3 and TRBJ2-5; 9 nucleotides line up with TRBD1. The observed sequence ends 1 residue before the CDR3 terminus, with the missing tail filled in from the germline J gene. Germline trimming cut 3 bases from V and 6 bases from J; bases unmatched to any gene: 4. The V gene's germline CDR1 is SNHLY and CDR2 FYNGKV (reference sequence). The length of the CDR3 is 14 residues. The variable domain in full, completed from reference TRBV3 and TRBJ2-5, reads GPKVLQIPSHQIIDMGQMVTLNCDPVSNHLYFYWYKQILGQQMEFLVNFYNGKVMEKSKLFKDQFSVERPDGSYFTLKIQPTALEDSAVYFCASSFWDRVDTQYFGPGTRLLVL.